A single sample is the source of the 30 T cell receptor beta chains below, sequenced in a study of shared clonotypes between healthy human individuals. Some clones are missing from TCRdb's copy, which holds only in-frame ones; the method was immunoSEQ multiplex PCR. The data contain around 530,000 clones, roughly four fifths of them singletons. The source material was PBMCs. Receptors were obtained from a woman between 40 and 50 years old in good health. Some clones in this sample may be carry-over from other donors' samples.

This chain uses TRBV7-8 with TRBJ1-5; perhaps TRBD1 as D (5 bases). The CDR3 is 16 residues long. Trimming removed 5 bases from V and 0 bases from J, with 14 bases in between. In germline, CDR1 is SGHVS, CDR2 FQNEAQ. The CDR3 region has the DNA TGTGCCAGCAGCCCGTTCCGACAGAATAGCAATCAGCCCCAGCATTTT. As protein: CASSPFRQNSNQPQHF.

The chain uses TRBV10-1 and TRBJ2-2; the match to TRBD2 covers 7 bases. The CDR3 sequence is 11 residues long. Germline-derived CDR1 and CDR2 are WNHNN and SYGVQD (reference sequence). V lost 8 bases and J lost 7; bases outside the gene matches: 1. The CDR3 DNA is TGCGCCAGCGGGAGGGGCGGGGAGCTGTTTTTT. Translation: CASGRGGELFF.

This clone was detected many times. The chain is built from TRBV7-9 and TRBJ2-1; 8 bases align to TRBD2. The V gene end was trimmed by 0 bases and the J gene end by 3 bases; junction bases not matched to a gene: 10. CDR1 and CDR2 from the germline V gene are SEHNR and FQNEAQ (reference sequence). CDR3 length: 18 residues. The CDR3 coding sequence is TGTGCCAGCAGCTTAGCGCAGTTACGGGAGGGTATCTACAATGAGCAGTTCTTC. Protein sequence: CASSLAQLREGIYNEQFF.

The rearrangement uses TRBV29-1 and TRBJ1-2, with a weak D call TRBD1 (5 bases). Trimming took 4 bases from V and 7 from J, leaving 13 bases between them. The CDR3 totals 12 residues. The germline gives CDR1 SQVTM, CDR2 ANQGSEA. CDR3 protein: CSVGGLGFGYTF. The CDR3 nucleotides read TGCAGCGTTGGGGGGTTGGGCTTTGGCTACACCTTC.

The gene calls are TRBV28 and TRBJ1-4, with D possibly being TRBD1 (5 bases). The CDR3 is made up of 15 amino acids. V was trimmed by 2 bases and J by 8 bases, leaving 15 bases between them. Germline CDR1 reads MDHEN; CDR2 reads SYDVKM. The CDR3 loop reads CASSLLRGSREKLFF. The CDR3 bases are TGTGCCAGCAGTTTACTTAGGGGCAGTCGGGAAAAACTGTTTTTT.

This clone was observed a handful of times. This could be a read error, since a much larger clone is one nucleotide away. The sample holds other DNA sequences that translate to the same CDR3. CDR3 protein: CAFARDSYGYTF. The CDR3 DNA follows: TGTGCCTTTGCCCGGGACTCCTATGGCTATACCTTC. This rearrangement joins TRBV30 to TRBJ1-2, with D possibly being TRBD1 (5 bases). This CDR3 is built from 12 residues. Germline V gene sequence: CDR1 GTSNPN, CDR2 SVGIG (reference sequence).

The chain recombines TRBV5-1 with TRBJ2-5; D call uncertain. Germline CDR1 is SGHRS and CDR2 is YFSETQ. V dropped 0 bases and J dropped 5 bases, with 8 bases sitting between them. The CDR3 spans 13 residues. The CDR3 DNA reads TGCGCCAGCAGCTTGGCGGTAGGGGAGACCCAGTACTTC. It encodes CASSLAVGETQYF.

The count of this clone is one. The CDR3 DNA reads as TGTGCCTGGAGTTCAGGGGCCCACGAGCAGTACTTC. Its protein product is CAWSSGAHEQYF. The gene calls are TRBV30 and TRBJ2-7; D possibly corresponds to TRBD1 (6 bases). CDR1 GTSNPN and CDR2 SVGIG come from the germline V gene (reference sequence). This CDR3 region has 12 residues. Trimming took 2 bases from V and 5 from J, leaving 10 bases between them.

The rearrangement joins TRBV28 to TRBJ2-7; possibly TRBD1 for D (7 bases). The V gene lost 4 bases and the J gene lost 2 bases, with 18 bases spanning the gap. There are 16 residues in the CDR3. The germline CDR1 and CDR2 sequences are MDHEN and SYDVKM. CDR3 sequence: CASSWHGQGGPYEQYF. CDR3 nucleotides: TGTGCCAGCAGTTGGCACGGGCAGGGGGGCCCCTACGAGCAGTACTTC. Filled out from reference TRBV28 and TRBJ2-7, the complete variable domain reads DVKVTQSSRYLVKRTGEKVFLECVQDMDHENMFWYRQDPGLGLRLIYFSYDVKMKEKGDIPEGYSVSREKKERFSLILESASTNQTSMYLCASSWHGQGGPYEQYFGPGTRLTVT.

V usage is TRBV30 and J usage is TRBJ1-2, with 8 bases that match TRBD1. In germline, CDR1 is GTSNPN, CDR2 SVGIG (reference sequence). J lost 5 bases, V lost 2 bases, and 7 bases had no gene match. The CDR3 contains 14 residues. The CDR3 reads CAWSKGQALYGYTF. The CDR3 DNA is TGTGCCTGGAGTAAGGGACAGGCTCTTTATGGCTACACCTTC.

A single count supports this clone. This likely came from a read error, as a far larger clone is one base away. Other DNA sequences in this specimen translate into the identical CDR3. V is TRBV2 and J is TRBJ1-1; a possible D gene is TRBD1 (5 bases). The CDR3 spans 12 residues. CDR1 SNHLY and CDR2 FYNNEI come from the germline V gene. The germline V and J ends were trimmed by 5 bases and 4 bases, with 8 bases remaining between them. The CDR3 is CASSLQGTEAFF. CDR3 coding DNA: TGTGCCAGCAGTTTGCAGGGCACTGAAGCTTTCTTT.

This clone was observed a handful of times. The rearrangement uses TRBV5-4 and TRBJ2-7; 10 bases align to TRBD2. V lost 4 bases to trimming and J lost 2 bases; unmatched junction nucleotides: 12. CDR1 and CDR2 (germline): SGHNT, YYREEE (reference sequence). The CDR3 runs 17 residues. This CDR3 reads CASSPGTSDSPAYEQYF. The CDR3 nucleotides are TGTGCCAGCAGCCCGGGGACTAGCGATTCCCCCGCCTACGAGCAGTACTTC.

This chain links TRBV7-9 with TRBJ1-2, with 7 nucleotides matching TRBD1. The length of the CDR3 is 15 residues. Germline loops: CDR1 SEHNR, CDR2 FQNEAQ (reference sequence). Trimming cost V 1 base and J 8 bases; bases outside gene matches: 10. The CDR3 DNA follows: TGTGCCAGCAGCTTAGAATCCGAGGGGGCTGGCGGCTACACCTTC. Translating gives CASSLESEGAGGYTF.

This clone was observed a few times. The chain has TRBV6-4 and TRBJ1-5; 9 bases align to TRBD1. Germline V gene lookup returns CDR1 MRHNA and CDR2 SNTAGT. After removal of 2 bases from V and 3 bases from J, the junction contained 5 bases not matched to a gene. The CDR3 loop spans 16 amino acids. For the CDR3, the DNA is TGTGCCAGCAGTGACGGGGGACAGGGATACAATCAGCCCCAGCATTTT. Its protein product is CASSDGGQGYNQPQHF.

The chain joins TRBV9 to TRBJ2-1; 7 nucleotides align to TRBD2. The junction had 10 bases not matched to a gene; V was cut back by 6 bases and J by 7 bases. Germline CDR1 and CDR2: SGDLS and YYNGEE. CDR3 length equals 14 residues. The CDR3 is CASTPGLETNEQFF. CDR3 bases: TGTGCCAGCACCCCCGGACTAGAAACGAATGAGCAGTTCTTC. The full variable domain, rest sourced from reference TRBV9 and TRBJ2-1, is DSGVTQTPKHLITATGQRVTLRCSPRSGDLSVYWYQQSLDQGLQFLIQYYNGEERAKGNILERFSAQQFPDLHSELNLSSLELGDSALYFCASTPGLETNEQFFGPGTRLTVL.

This clone was counted a single time. The likely explanation is a read error, given a far larger clone one base away. The chain carries TRBV6-5 and TRBJ1-2; D remains ambiguous. Trimming stripped 6 bases from V and 7 bases from J, with 18 bases between. Germline V gene sequence: CDR1 MNHEY, CDR2 SVGAGI. The length of the CDR3 is 14 residues. The CDR3 region has the DNA TGTGCCAGCAGACCCCCCGGGGAGAAGGGTGGCTACACCTTC. This encodes CASRPPGEKGGYTF.

This chain connects TRBV9 to TRBJ1-2, with D uncertain. V was pared by 0 bases and J by 1 base, with 4 bases between. Germline assignment: CDR1 SGDLS and CDR2 YYNGEE. This CDR3 contains 13 residues. The CDR3 is CASSVEVNYGYTF. CDR3 bases: TGTGCCAGCAGCGTAGAGGTTAACTATGGCTACACCTTC. Looking up the rest from reference TRBV9 and TRBJ1-2 gives the full variable domain: DSGVTQTPKHLITATGQRVTLRCSPRSGDLSVYWYQQSLDQGLQFLIQYYNGEERAKGNILERFSAQQFPDLHSELNLSSLELGDSALYFCASSVEVNYGYTFGSGTRLTVV.

CDR3 nucleotides: TGCGCCAGCAGCAAGACAGGTGGGGGTACTGAAGCTTTCTTT. This sequence encodes CASSKTGGGTEAFF. The chain combines TRBV4-1 with TRBJ1-1, with a weak D call TRBD1 (6 bases). In germline, CDR1 is MGHRA, CDR2 YSYEKL. The CDR3 is 14 residues long. Trimming took off 5 bases at V and 5 bases at J, with 15 bases between the two ends.

The rearrangement uses TRBV4-1 and TRBJ2-7; no clear D gene. Germline V lookup: CDR1 MGHRA, CDR2 YSYEKL. This CDR3 region has 9 residues. Between the trimmed V and J ends, which lost 8 bases and 6 bases, there was a span of 5 bases. The CDR3 nucleotides are TGCGCCAGCCCCGTCGAGCAGTACTTC. It translates to CASPVEQYF.

The chain employs TRBV10-2 and TRBJ2-1; D unresolved. V was trimmed by 2 bases and J by 2 bases, leaving 1 base between them. CDR3 length: 12 residues. The germline CDR1 and CDR2 sequences are WSHSY and SAAADI. CDR3 DNA: TGCGCCAGCAGTGAGGCCTACAATGAGCAGTTCTTC. This translates into CASSEAYNEQFF.

For the CDR3, the DNA is TGTGCCAGTAGTCGGCTTGACAGCAATCAGCCCCAGCATTTT. This encodes CASSRLDSNQPQHF. The chain recombines TRBV19 with TRBJ1-5; D ambiguous. Trimming removed 5 bases from V and 1 base from J, with 9 bases in between. Germline V CDR1 and CDR2: LNHDA, SQIVND (reference sequence). The CDR3 runs to 14 residues. The full variable domain, rest sourced from reference TRBV19 and TRBJ1-5, is DGGITQSPKYLFRKEGQNVTLSCEQNLNHDAMYWYRQDPGQGLRLIYYSQIVNDFQKGDIAEGYSVSREKKESFPLTVTSAQKNPTAFYLCASSRLDSNQPQHFGDGTRLSIL.

The chain carries TRBV28 and TRBJ2-3, with D maybe TRBD1 (6 bases). Trimming stripped 5 bases from V and 1 base from J, with 13 bases between. This CDR3 has 15 amino acids. Germline V gene lookup returns CDR1 MDHEN and CDR2 SYDVKM. The CDR3 DNA sequence: TGTGCCAGCAGTCCACAGGGTCAGGGCACAGATACGCAGTATTTT. Protein product: CASSPQGQGTDTQYF.

This chain links TRBV5-1 with TRBJ1-1, with D maybe TRBD1 (5 bases). V shed 4 bases and J shed 2 bases, with 12 bases lying between them. The germline V gene encodes CDR1 SGHRS and CDR2 YFSETQ. The CDR3 consists of 14 residues. The CDR3 DNA sequence: TGCGCCAGCAGCATACAGAGGGGAAACACTGAAGCTTTCTTT. Its translation is CASSIQRGNTEAFF.

The rearrangement joins TRBV18 to TRBJ1-1, with D perhaps matching TRBD1 (5 bases). The V gene lost 3 bases and the J gene lost 4 bases, with 18 bases spanning the gap. Germline assignment: CDR1 KGHSH and CDR2 LQKENI. The CDR3 spans 16 residues. As DNA, the CDR3 is TGTGCCAGCTCACCTGTACCAACAGGTCAGGGCACTGAAGCTTTCTTT. Translation gives CASSPVPTGQGTEAFF.

Of note for this clone: It differs at one base from a far larger clone, so likely a read error. The V and J genes are TRBV29-1 and TRBJ2-5, with 9 nucleotides matching TRBD2. Germline trimming cut 4 bases from V and 8 bases from J; bases unmatched to any gene: 11. The CDR3 loop spans 14 amino acids. Per the germline V gene, CDR1 is SQVTM and CDR2 is ANQGSEA. As DNA, the CDR3 is TGCAGCGTTGGGGTAGCGGGAGTGGTAGATACCCAGTACTTC. Translation gives CSVGVAGVVDTQYF.

This chain joins TRBV5-5 and TRBJ2-5, with D possibly matching TRBD1 (6 bases). The CDR3 is 15 amino acids. Per germline, CDR1 SGHKS and CDR2 YYEKEE (reference sequence). Trimming left V 3 bases short and J 1 base short, with 13 bases between. The CDR3 bases are TGTGCCAGCAGCTCCCCTCGGACAGCCCAAGAGACCCAGTACTTC. Amino acids: CASSSPRTAQETQYF.

The chain is built from TRBV5-1 and TRBJ2-7, with 7 bases lining up with TRBD2. This CDR3 spans 16 amino acids. Trimming cost V 0 bases and J 6 bases; bases outside gene matches: 12. CDR1 is SGHRS and CDR2 is YFSETQ in the germline V gene. CDR3 sequence: CASSLVNVGGPLEQYF. Written as DNA, the CDR3 is TGCGCCAGCAGCTTGGTGAACGTGGGAGGGCCTCTCGAGCAGTACTTC.

The chain has TRBV30 and TRBJ2-3; D uncertain. Trimming removed 3 bases from V and 4 bases from J, with 14 bases in between. The CDR3 runs 14 residues. Germline CDR1 and CDR2: GTSNPN and SVGIG (reference sequence). CDR3 region: CAWRPGSLADTQYF. The CDR3 DNA is TGTGCCTGGAGGCCAGGCTCCCTGGCAGATACGCAGTATTTT.

A word on this clone: A read error is likely here: a far larger clone is one base away. The same CDR3 arises from other DNA sequences in this sample as well. V is TRBV4-3 and J is TRBJ1-1; D ambiguous. This CDR3 has 15 amino acids. Germline CDR1 and CDR2: LGHNA and YSLEER. Trimming took off 0 bases at V and 4 bases at J, with 12 bases between the two ends. Here the CDR3 DNA reads TGCGCCAGCAGCCAAGATAACAGAGCAGGCACTGAAGCTTTCTTT. It codes for CASSQDNRAGTEAFF.

This chain uses TRBV5-1 with TRBJ2-2, with D hard to call. The length of the CDR3 is 16 residues. V was cut by 0 bases and J by 4 bases, with 13 bases left in between. Looked up from germline, CDR1 is SGHRS and CDR2 is YFSETQ. CDR3 sequence: CASSLGTARSTGELFF. CDR3 nucleotides: TGCGCCAGCAGCTTGGGGACCGCTAGGAGCACCGGGGAGCTGTTTTTT.